This TCR beta chain stems from a study of blood T cell repertoires in COVID-19. For the study at large: There were acute and convalescent COVID-19 samples, and they came from the United States, Italy and Spain.

This clone was detected once. The data were produced by immunoSEQ multiplex PCR, yet TCRdb's version contains in-frame clones alone and is incomplete. The sample has around 160,000 clones; over 80% are singletons. This CDR3 spans 14 amino acids. Germline V gene sequence: CDR1 KGHSH, CDR2 LQKENI. J lost 4 bases, V lost 6 bases, and 7 bases had no gene match. Residents of over 20 US areas, aged roughly 18 to 89 years, made up the participants. V is TRBV18 and J is TRBJ2-7; 9 nucleotides match TRBD2. This TCR was recovered from a woman aged 60-70 years who had recovered from COVID-19. Source material: PBMCs or T cells enriched from blood (not recorded which). The CDR3 DNA follows: TGTGCCAGCTCCATCAGCGGGGGGAGGTACGAGCAGTACTTC. It translates to CASSISGGRYEQYF. Drawing the rest from reference TRBV18 and TRBJ2-7, the complete variable domain is NAGVMQNPRHLVRRRGQEARLRCSPMKGHSHVYWYRQLPEEGLKFMVYLQKENIIDESGMPKERFSAEFPKEGPSILRIQQVVRGDSAAYFCASSISGGRYEQYFGPGTRLTVT.